These 4 T cell receptor beta chains were sequenced from one sample in a study of T cell responses to AZD1222 COVID-19 vaccine. Repertoires were generated with immunoSEQ multiplex PCR, while TCRdb's copy carries only in-frame clones and drops some. This table holds 110,000 to 150,000 clones, over 80% found once. Sequences were derived from peripheral blood, sampled 28 days after the second AZD1222 dose. The receptors come from an adult who received the AZD1222 COVID-19 vaccine.

The chain recombines TRBV6-5 with TRBJ2-7, with 9 bases identical to TRBD1. Germline loops: CDR1 MNHEY, CDR2 SVGAGI. CDR3 length equals 14 residues. Trimming took 5 bases from V and 3 from J; bases not matched to a gene: 5. CDR3 region: CASSRQTGGYEQYF. For the CDR3, the DNA is TGTGCCAGCAGTCGCCAGACAGGGGGCTACGAGCAGTACTTC.

The chain uses TRBV2 and TRBJ2-1; the D is unclear. The CDR3 sequence is 12 residues long. CDR1 and CDR2 (germline): SNHLY, FYNNEI. Between the trimmed V and J ends, which lost 7 bases and 8 bases, there was a span of 12 bases. CDR3 sequence reads: CASKRSRDEQFF. The CDR3 coding sequence is TGTGCCAGCAAACGGTCTAGGGATGAGCAGTTCTTC.

V usage is TRBV11-1 and J usage is TRBJ2-7; 8 bases are a match to TRBD1. The CDR3 is 16 amino acids. Losses at the gene ends were 1 base for V and 3 bases for J; bases not matched to a gene: 8. The germline CDR1 and CDR2 sequences are SGHAT and FQDESV (reference sequence). The CDR3 sequence is CASSLVRTGWIYEQYF. The CDR3 DNA sequence: TGTGCCAGCAGCTTAGTAAGGACAGGGTGGATCTACGAGCAGTACTTC.

CDR3 nucleotide sequence: TGTGCCAGCAGCACTACAGGGGGCGCTGGGGAGACCCAGTACTTC. Translating it yields CASSTTGGAGETQYF. The genes are TRBV9 and TRBJ2-5; 9 bases fit TRBD1. The junction had 9 bases not matched to a gene; V was cut back by 4 bases and J by 5 bases. CDR3 size: 15 residues. CDR1 and CDR2 from the germline V gene are SGDLS and YYNGEE.